A selection of T cell receptor beta chains follows, all from one sample in a study of metastatic and nonmetastatic thyroid tumors. From the PCR reads, TCRdb re-called clones with MiXCR. Found here are about 92,000 clones, approximately 15% of them singletons; the top ten hold roughly 4%. The sequencing input was blood. These receptors were collected from a female donor with papillary thyroid cancer or a benign thyroid nodule (not recorded which). Some clones in this sample may be carry-over from other donors' samples. Both conserved end residues are part of each CDR3. A D gene is named only where the DNA matches it firmly. Size is stated for part of the rows, as once, few or many counts, or as a class when the clone is expanded.

j_call d_call clone_size v_call cdr3_nt cdr3_aa
TRBJ2-3 TRBD1 - TRBV9 TGTGCCAGCAGCGTAGGGGACAGGGTCACAGATACGCAGTATTTT CASSVGDRVTDTQYF
TRBJ1-2 - medium-sized TRBV29-1 TGCAGCGTAGGGCAGGGTGAGAACTATGGCTACACCTTC CSVGQGENYGYTF
TRBJ2-7 TRBD1 few TRBV6-1 TGTGCCAACAGCTCTAGGACAGGGTACGAGCAGTACTTC CANSSRTGYEQYF
TRBJ1-2 - many TRBV28 TGTGCCAGCAGTTCCCAGGGAGAGGGTCTTCATGGCTACACCTTC CASSSQGEGLHGYTF
TRBJ1-3 - many TRBV9 TGTGCCAGCAGCGAGACAGCTCTCGGAAACACCATATATTTT CASSETALGNTIYF
TRBJ2-5 - - TRBV20-1 TGCAGTGCTAGAGGGGGCTGGGAAGAGACCCAGTACTTC CSARGGWEETQYF
TRBJ2-5 - many TRBV2 TGTGCCAGCAGTGCGGATTCTAGCGTTGACGAAGAGACCCAGTACTTC CASSADSSVDEETQYF
TRBJ1-5 - many TRBV20-1 TGCAGTGCTAGTAGGCCCTCCGAATGGCAGAATCAGCCCCAGCATTTT CSASRPSEWQNQPQHF
TRBJ2-6 - many TRBV28 TGTGCCAGCGTCCCCGGAGATCCCTCTGGGGCCAACGTCCTGACTTTC CASVPGDPSGANVLTF
TRBJ2-7 - many TRBV4-1 TGCGCCAGCAGCCAAGAGGCCAGGTCTATTGTCTACGAGCAGTACTTC CASSQEARSIVYEQYF
TRBJ2-7 - many TRBV28 TGTGCCAGCAGTTTCGGGACTGGTCCCCTGGGGCAGTACTTC CASSFGTGPLGQYF
TRBJ2-7 - - TRBV7-9 TGTGCCAGCAGCAACACATGGGACTCATACGAGCAGTACTTC CASSNTWDSYEQYF
TRBJ2-7 - many TRBV13 TGTGCCAGCAGCCTCGGGTGGGGGGGCAGGAACGAGCAGTACTTC CASSLGWGGRNEQYF
TRBJ2-3 - - TRBV11-3 TGTGCCAGCAGCTTAGAGGGGGCAGATACGCAGTATTTT CASSLEGADTQYF
TRBJ2-5 - - TRBV7-9 TGTGCCAGCAGCGCCCCGGGGCCGTGGCAAGAGACCCAGTACTTC CASSAPGPWQETQYF
TRBJ1-1 - many TRBV19 TGTGCCAGTAGTATAGGACCTGGGCAGGGCTCGATCCCTGAAGCTTTCTTT CASSIGPGQGSIPEAFF
TRBJ1-5 - many TRBV19 TGTGCCAGTAGTATAGGGGGGTATAGCAATCAGCCCCAGCATTTT CASSIGGYSNQPQHF
TRBJ2-7 TRBD1 - TRBV11-2 TGTGCCAGCAGCCGAGGACAGGGGGCGGGGAAGTACTTC CASSRGQGAGKYF
TRBJ2-1 - once TRBV6-1 TGTGCCAGCAGTGAAGCTACGGACGGACATGAGCAGTTCTTC CASSEATDGHEQFF
TRBJ1-3 TRBD1 many TRBV28 TGTGCCAGCAGTTTACCTTCGGGACAGGGGATGAACACCATATATTTT CASSLPSGQGMNTIYF
TRBJ2-1 - many TRBV10-3 TGTGCCATCAGTGGGAACAGGGACCCCACCCCTTACAATGAGCAGTTCTTC CAISGNRDPTPYNEQFF
TRBJ2-7 - - TRBV3-1 TGTGCCAGCATTCAACAGGCTCTTAGCTCCTACGAGCAGTACTTC CASIQQALSSYEQYF
TRBJ2-5 TRBD1 - TRBV7-9 TGTGCAAGCAGCTTTGGACAGGGGGTTTTGGAGACCGAGTACTTC CASSFGQGVLETEYF
TRBJ1-1 - many TRBV29-1 TGCAGCGTTATTGGGGGGCTGATGAACACTGAAGCTTTCTTT CSVIGGLMNTEAFF
TRBJ1-2 - many TRBV9 TGTGCCAGCAGCCCCCGGGACTCTAGGTCTGGCTACACCTTC CASSPRDSRSGYTF
TRBJ1-1 - - TRBV28 TGTGCCAGCAGGGAGACAGATAAAACTGAAGCTTTCTTT CASRETDKTEAFF
TRBJ2-5 - many TRBV6-2/TRBV6-3 TGTGCCAGCAATCTACAGGCCGGGGGTGGAGAGACCCAGTACTTC CASNLQAGGGETQYF
TRBJ1-3 - - TRBV6-2/TRBV6-3 TGTGCCAGCAGTTACTCAGACTCTGGAAACACCATATATTTT CASSYSDSGNTIYF
TRBJ1-1 - many TRBV24-1 TGTGCCACCAGTCTCCGGTTCGCTGAAGCTTTCTTT CATSLRFAEAFF
TRBJ2-6 - many TRBV9 TGTGCCAGCAGCGCCAGGGAGACTGGGGCCAACGTCCTGACTTTC CASSARETGANVLTF
TRBJ2-5 TRBD1 many TRBV28 TGTGCCAGCAGTTTCCGAAGGGGGCCGGGGGAGACCCAGTACTTC CASSFRRGPGETQYF
TRBJ2-1 TRBD2 many TRBV5-1 TGCGCCAGCAGCTTGTTGTCCCTAGCGGGCCCGAATGAGCAGTTCTTC CASSLLSLAGPNEQFF
TRBJ2-3 - many TRBV5-1 TGCGCCAGCAGCTTGGAAACAGATACGCAGTATTTT CASSLETDTQYF
TRBJ1-1 TRBD1 many TRBV12-3/TRBV12-4 TGTGCCAGCAGTATAAACAGGGGGCCGGTGAACACTGAAGCTTTCTTT CASSINRGPVNTEAFF
TRBJ2-3 TRBD1 many TRBV27 TGTGCCAGCAGATCCCCAGGGGGCGGGGATACGCAGTATTTT CASRSPGGGDTQYF
TRBJ2-2 - few TRBV12-3/TRBV12-4 TGTGCCAGCACCTTAGGAGGCAACACCGGGGAGCTGTTTTTT CASTLGGNTGELFF
TRBJ2-5 - many TRBV3-1 TGTGCCAGCAGCCTCGGAGAGACCCAGTACTTC CASSLGETQYF
TRBJ2-2 - many TRBV19 TGTGCCAGTAGTATCTCCGGGGAGCTGTTTTTT CASSISGELFF
TRBJ1-5 - few TRBV6-6 TGTGCCAGCAGATTACAGGGTTGTCAGCCCCAGCATTTT CASRLQGCQPQHF
TRBJ1-5 - many TRBV6-1 TGTGCCAGCGACCTAAATAGCAATCAGCCCCAGCATTTT CASDLNSNQPQHF
TRBJ1-1 TRBD1 many TRBV2 TGTGCCAGCAGAGCACCACAGGGGGGGAACACTGAAGCTTTCTTT CASRAPQGGNTEAFF
TRBJ1-3 - many TRBV15 TGTGCCACCAGCAGAGAATCGGGACGGAGCTCTGGAAACACCATATATTTT CATSRESGRSSGNTIYF
TRBJ1-2 - many TRBV12-3/TRBV12-4 TGTGCCAGCAGCGACAGTAACGTTGCGGGCTACACCTTC CASSDSNVAGYTF
TRBJ1-1 - - TRBV15 TGTGCCACCAGCAGTGAACGTGGTGTCAACACTGAAGCTTTCTTT CATSSERGVNTEAFF
TRBJ2-7 - many TRBV10-2 TGCGCCAGCAGTGAGTCCGGACCACGTGGAGAGCAGTACTTC CASSESGPRGEQYF
TRBJ1-2 - many TRBV5-5 TGTGCCAGCAGCTTGGAGGGCTATGGCTACACCTTC CASSLEGYGYTF
TRBJ1-2 - many TRBV5-5 TGTGCCAGCAGCTTTACCCTCCAGGGGAACTATGGCTACACCTTC CASSFTLQGNYGYTF
TRBJ2-7 - many TRBV11-2 TGTGCCAGCAGCTTAAAAGGGACTCCGTACGAGCAGTACTTC CASSLKGTPYEQYF
TRBJ2-5 - many TRBV9 TGTGCCAGCAGCGTAGCTACGGGTTGGGAGACCCAGTACTTC CASSVATGWETQYF
TRBJ1-6 - many TRBV7-2 TGTGCCAGCAGCCGCCGGGACCCGGAGTCACCCCTCCACTTT CASSRRDPESPLHF
TRBJ2-3 - many TRBV11-3 TGTGCCAGCAGCTCGGGTCCCGCAGCTACGCAGTATTTT CASSSGPAATQYF
TRBJ2-3 TRBD2 few TRBV7-6 TGTGCCAGCAGCACCCCGGGACTAGGCTCAGATACGCAGTATTTT CASSTPGLGSDTQYF
TRBJ2-5 - many TRBV5-8 TGTGCCAGCAGCCGGGTGGGGGTGGAGGAGACCCAGTACTTC CASSRVGVEETQYF
TRBJ2-7 TRBD2 - TRBV28 TGTTCCAACACCATAGGGACTAGCGGGGGGGTCTACGAGCAGTACTTC CSNTIGTSGGVYEQYF
TRBJ2-1 - many TRBV5-1 TGCGCCAGCAGAGCATCACTGGCCTTCAATGAGCAGTTCTTC CASRASLAFNEQFF
TRBJ2-2 TRBD2 many TRBV6-5 TGTGCCAGCAGTTATATAGCGGGGGGGACTGCCGGGGAGCTGTTTTTT CASSYIAGGTAGELFF
TRBJ2-3 TRBD2 many TRBV20-1 TGCAGTGCTCCCAGCCTCCGGACTAGCGGTACAGATACGCAGTATTTT CSAPSLRTSGTDTQYF